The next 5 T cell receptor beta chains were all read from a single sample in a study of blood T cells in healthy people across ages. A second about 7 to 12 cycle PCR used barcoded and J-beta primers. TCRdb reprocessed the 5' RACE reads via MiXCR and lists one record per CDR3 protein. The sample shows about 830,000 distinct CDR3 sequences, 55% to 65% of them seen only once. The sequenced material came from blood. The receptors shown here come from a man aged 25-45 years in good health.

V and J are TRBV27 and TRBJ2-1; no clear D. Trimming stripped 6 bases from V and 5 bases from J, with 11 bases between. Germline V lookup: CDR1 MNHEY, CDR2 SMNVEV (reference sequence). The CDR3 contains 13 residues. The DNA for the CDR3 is TGTGCCAGCAGCCCGTTAGAGAACAATGAGCAGTTCTTC. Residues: CASSPLENNEQFF.

CDR3 loop: CASSYKSGGALEQYF. The CDR3 DNA follows: TGTGCCAGCAGCTACAAGAGCGGGGGGGCGTTAGAGCAGTACTTC. The J gene is TRBJ2-5, the V gene TRBV7-2; 10 nucleotides line up with TRBD2. The ends lost 4 bases at V and 11 bases at J; junction bases unmatched: 13. Germline assignment: CDR1 SGHTA and CDR2 FQGNSA. The CDR3 runs 15 residues.

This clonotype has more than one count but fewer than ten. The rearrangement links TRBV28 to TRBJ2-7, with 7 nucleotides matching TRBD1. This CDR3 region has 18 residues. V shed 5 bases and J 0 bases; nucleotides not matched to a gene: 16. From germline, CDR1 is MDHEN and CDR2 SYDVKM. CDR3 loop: CASSVTGTAPFSSYEQYF. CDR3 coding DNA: TGTGCCAGCAGTGTAACCGGGACAGCTCCTTTTAGCTCCTACGAGCAGTACTTC.

The CDR3 loop reads CSVEPGTGGYEQYF. Written as DNA, the CDR3 is TGCAGCGTAGAACCCGGGACAGGGGGGTACGAGCAGTACTTC. The chain is built from TRBV29-1 and TRBJ2-7; 11 bases fit TRBD1. The CDR3 has 14 residues. V dropped 6 bases and J dropped 4; count of bases not matched to a gene: 8. In germline, CDR1 is SQVTM, CDR2 ANQGSEA.

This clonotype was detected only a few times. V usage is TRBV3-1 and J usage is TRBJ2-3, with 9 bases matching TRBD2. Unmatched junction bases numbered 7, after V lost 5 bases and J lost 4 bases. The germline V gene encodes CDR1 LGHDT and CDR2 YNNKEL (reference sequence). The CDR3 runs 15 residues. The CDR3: CASSSRGGRSDTQYF. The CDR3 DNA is TGTGCCAGCAGCTCGCGGGGGGGTCGGTCAGATACGCAGTATTTT.